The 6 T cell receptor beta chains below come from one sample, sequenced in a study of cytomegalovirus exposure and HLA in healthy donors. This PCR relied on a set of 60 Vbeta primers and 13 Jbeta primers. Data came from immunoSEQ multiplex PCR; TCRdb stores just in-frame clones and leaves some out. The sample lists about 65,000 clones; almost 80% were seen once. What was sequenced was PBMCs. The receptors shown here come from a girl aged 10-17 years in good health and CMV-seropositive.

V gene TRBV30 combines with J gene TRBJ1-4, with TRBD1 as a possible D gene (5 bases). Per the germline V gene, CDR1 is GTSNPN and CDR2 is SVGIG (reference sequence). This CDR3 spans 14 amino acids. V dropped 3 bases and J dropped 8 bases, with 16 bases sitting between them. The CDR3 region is CAWSSGRGREKLFF. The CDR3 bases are TGTGCCTGGAGCTCAGGTCGGGGGAGAGAAAAACTGTTTTTT.

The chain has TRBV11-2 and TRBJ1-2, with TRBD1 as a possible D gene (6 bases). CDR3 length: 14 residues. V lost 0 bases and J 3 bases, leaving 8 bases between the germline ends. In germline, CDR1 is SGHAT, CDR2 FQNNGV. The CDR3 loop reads CASSLDTGHYGYTF. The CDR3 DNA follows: TGTGCCAGCAGCTTAGATACAGGGCACTATGGCTACACCTTC.

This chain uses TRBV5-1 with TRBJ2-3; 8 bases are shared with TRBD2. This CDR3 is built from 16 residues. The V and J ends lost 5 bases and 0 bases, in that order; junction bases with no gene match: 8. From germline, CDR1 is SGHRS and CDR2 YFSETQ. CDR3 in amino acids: CASSPRGGRSTDTQYF. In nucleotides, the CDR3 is TGCGCCAGCAGTCCCCGCGGGGGGAGAAGCACAGATACGCAGTATTTT.

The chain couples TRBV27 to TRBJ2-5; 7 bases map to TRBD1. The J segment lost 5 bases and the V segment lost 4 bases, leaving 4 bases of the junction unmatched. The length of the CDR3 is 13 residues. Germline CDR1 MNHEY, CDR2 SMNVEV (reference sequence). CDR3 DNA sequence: TGTGCCAGCAGTTGGGACAGCCAGGAGACCCAGTACTTC. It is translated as CASSWDSQETQYF.

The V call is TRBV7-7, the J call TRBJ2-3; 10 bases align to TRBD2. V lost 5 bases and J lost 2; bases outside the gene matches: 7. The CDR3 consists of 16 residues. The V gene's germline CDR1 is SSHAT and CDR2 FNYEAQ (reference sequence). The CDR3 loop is CASSTGLADPTDTQYF. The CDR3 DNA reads TGTGCCAGCAGCACTGGACTAGCGGACCCCACAGATACGCAGTATTTT.

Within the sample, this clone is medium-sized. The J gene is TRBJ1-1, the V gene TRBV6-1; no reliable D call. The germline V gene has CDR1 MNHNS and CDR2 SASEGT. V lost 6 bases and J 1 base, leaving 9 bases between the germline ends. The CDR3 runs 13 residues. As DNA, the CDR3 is TGTGCCAGCAGCCTTCTGGCGAACACTGAAGCTTTCTTT. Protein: CASSLLANTEAFF.